The source of this T cell receptor (beta chain) is a study of long-term antiretroviral therapy in people with HIV. The study, taken as a whole, reports: With ART, diversity went up but was still lower than in transplant donor controls.

Germline trimming cut 3 bases from V and 4 bases from J; bases unmatched to any gene: 0. There are 14 residues in the CDR3. Germline assignment: CDR1 SGDLS and CDR2 YYNGEE. A v3.0 immunoSEQ assay was performed at survey level. Roughly 40,000-55,000 T-cell genomes per sample were the sequencing target. Generated by immunoSEQ multiplex PCR, the TCRdb table keeps only in-frame clones and is missing some. The sample has some 31,000 clones; 65% to 80% are singletons. Concerning this clone: Antigen specificity is unknown.

This TCR was sampled from a woman in her 50s with HIV. The sample was unsorted PBMCs, taken 3.1 years after starting antiretroviral therapy. The gene calls are TRBV9 and TRBJ1-6, with 8 bases fitting TRBD1. This chain's CDR3 is CASSGQGYNSPLHF. CDR3 DNA: TGTGCCAGCAGCGGACAGGGGTATAATTCACCCCTCCACTTT. Filled out from reference TRBV9 and TRBJ1-6, the complete variable domain reads DSGVTQTPKHLITATGQRVTLRCSPRSGDLSVYWYQQSLDQGLQFLIQYYNGEERAKGNILERFSAQQFPDLHSELNLSSLELGDSALYFCASSGQGYNSPLHFGNGTRLTVT.